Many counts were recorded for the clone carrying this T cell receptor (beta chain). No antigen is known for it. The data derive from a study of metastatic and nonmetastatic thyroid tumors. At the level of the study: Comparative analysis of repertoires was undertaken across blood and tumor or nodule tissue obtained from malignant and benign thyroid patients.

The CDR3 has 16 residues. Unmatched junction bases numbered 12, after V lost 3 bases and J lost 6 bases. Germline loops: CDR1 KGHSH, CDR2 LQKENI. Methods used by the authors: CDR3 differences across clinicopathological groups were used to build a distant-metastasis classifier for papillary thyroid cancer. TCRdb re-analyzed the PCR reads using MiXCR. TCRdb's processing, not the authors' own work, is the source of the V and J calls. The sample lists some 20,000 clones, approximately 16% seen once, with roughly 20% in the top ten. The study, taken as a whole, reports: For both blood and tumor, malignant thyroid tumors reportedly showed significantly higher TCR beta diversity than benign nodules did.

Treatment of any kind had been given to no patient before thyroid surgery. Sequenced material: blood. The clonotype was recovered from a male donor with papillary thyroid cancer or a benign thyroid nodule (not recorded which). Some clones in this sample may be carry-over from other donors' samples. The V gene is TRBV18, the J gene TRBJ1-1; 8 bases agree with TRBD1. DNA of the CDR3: TGTGCCAGCTCACCTACAGGGGGGGGTATAAACGCTGAAGCTTTCTTT. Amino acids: CASSPTGGGINAEAFF. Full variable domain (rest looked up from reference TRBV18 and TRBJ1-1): NAGVMQNPRHLVRRRGQEARLRCSPMKGHSHVYWYRQLPEEGLKFMVYLQKENIIDESGMPKERFSAEFPKEGPSILRIQQVVRGDSAAYFCASSPTGGGINAEAFFGQGTRLTVV.